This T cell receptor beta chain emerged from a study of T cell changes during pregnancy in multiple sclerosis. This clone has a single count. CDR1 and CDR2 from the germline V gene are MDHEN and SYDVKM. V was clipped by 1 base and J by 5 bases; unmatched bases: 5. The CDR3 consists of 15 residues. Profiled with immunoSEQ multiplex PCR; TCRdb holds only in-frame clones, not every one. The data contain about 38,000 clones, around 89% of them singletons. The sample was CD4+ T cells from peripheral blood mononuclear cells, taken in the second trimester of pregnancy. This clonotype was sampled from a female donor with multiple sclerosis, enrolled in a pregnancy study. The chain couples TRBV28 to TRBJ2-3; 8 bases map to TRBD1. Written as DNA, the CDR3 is TGTGCCAGCAGTTTATTGGGCAGGGGGCAAGATACGCAGTATTTT. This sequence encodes CASSLLGRGQDTQYF. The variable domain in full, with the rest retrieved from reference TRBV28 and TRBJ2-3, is DVKVTQSSRYLVKRTGEKVFLECVQDMDHENMFWYRQDPGLGLRLIYFSYDVKMKEKGDIPEGYSVSREKKERFSLILESASTNQTSMYLCASSLLGRGQDTQYFGPGTRLTVL.